Listed here are 16 T cell receptor beta chains from one sample, sequenced in a study of blood T cell repertoires in COVID-19. Sequencing used immunoSEQ multiplex PCR; TCRdb keeps in-frame clones, though not all of them. Of approximately 300,000 clones listed, around 89% are singletons. Material: peripheral blood. These receptors all stem from a man in his thirties or forties with acute or convalescent COVID-19.

This clone was observed once. V and J are TRBV3-1 (or the pseudogene TRBV3-2) and TRBJ2-4; TRBD1 matches 8 bases. Trimming took 5 bases from V and 11 from J; bases not matched to a gene: 8. Germline V lookup: CDR1 LGHDT, CDR2 YNNKEL (reference sequence). The CDR3 extends over 13 amino acids. The CDR3 spells CASSELTGVVQYF. CDR3 coding DNA: TGTGCCAGCAGCGAGTTGACAGGGGTCGTTCAGTACTTC.

The genes are TRBV18 and TRBJ2-7, with no clear D. Germline V CDR1 and CDR2: KGHSH, LQKENI. The CDR3 contains 14 residues. Trimming left V 3 bases short and J 2 bases short, with 11 bases between. CDR3 in DNA: TGTGCCAGCTCACCTGGGCAGATTCCCTACGAGCAGTACTTC. It is translated as CASSPGQIPYEQYF.

The V call is TRBV12-3 or TRBV12-4, the J call TRBJ2-3; D remains ambiguous. V was pared by 5 bases and J by 4 bases, with 7 bases between. The CDR3 is made up of 12 amino acids. The DNA for the CDR3 is TGTGCCAGCAGTACCCACTCAGATACGCAGTATTTT. Its translation is CASSTHSDTQYF.

V gene TRBV24-1 combines with J gene TRBJ2-1; 9 bases agree with TRBD2. Germline loops: CDR1 KGHDR, CDR2 SFDVKD. J gave up 5 bases and V 0 bases, and 10 bases lay outside the gene matches. The CDR3 loop spans 18 amino acids. This chain's CDR3 is CATSDLVRRGGPNNEQFF. Written as DNA, the CDR3 is TGTGCCACCAGTGATTTGGTTCGGCGGGGGGGCCCAAACAATGAGCAGTTCTTC.

The chain employs TRBV2 and TRBJ2-5; D possibly corresponds to TRBD1 (5 bases). V dropped 2 bases and J dropped 3 bases, with 7 bases sitting between them. The CDR3 contains 13 residues. Germline V CDR1 and CDR2: SNHLY, FYNNEI. CDR3 DNA: TGTGCCAGCAGTGAATTGACAGAAGAGACCCAGTACTTC. This gives the protein CASSELTEETQYF. Supplemented by reference TRBV2 and TRBJ2-5, the full variable domain reads EPEVTQTPSHQVTQMGQEVILRCVPISNHLYFYWYRQILGQKVEFLVSFYNNEISEKSEIFDDQFSVERPDGSNFTLKIRSTKLEDSAMYFCASSELTEETQYFGPGTRLLVL.

In its sample, this clone was seen once. The chain uses TRBV6-5 and TRBJ2-2; 9 bases fit TRBD1. Germline CDR1 MNHEY, CDR2 SVGAGI. J gave up 7 bases and V 5 bases, and 8 bases lay outside the gene matches. The CDR3 is made up of 15 amino acids. The CDR3 bases are TGTGCCAGCAGTACCTACAGGGGGCAGAGCGGGGAGCTGTTTTTT. It codes for CASSTYRGQSGELFF.

The chain has TRBV12-3 or TRBV12-4 and TRBJ1-1, with 7 bases matching TRBD1. The CDR3 is made up of 13 amino acids. V shed 6 bases and J 4 bases; nucleotides not matched to a gene: 5. The CDR3 loop is CASSIAGGTEAFF. The CDR3 bases are TGTGCCAGCAGCATCGCAGGGGGCACTGAAGCTTTCTTT.

The genes are TRBV9 and TRBJ2-3; D unclear. V gave up 0 bases and J gave up 2 bases, with 7 bases separating them. The CDR3 totals 14 residues. CDR1 and CDR2 (germline): SGDLS, YYNGEE. In nucleotides, the CDR3 is TGTGCCAGCAGCGTAGATATGGCCACAGATACGCAGTATTTT. It specifies CASSVDMATDTQYF.

V is TRBV5-6 and J is TRBJ2-5; 12 bases fit TRBD2. The junction had 7 bases not matched to a gene; V was cut back by 2 bases and J by 5 bases. The germline gives CDR1 SGHDT, CDR2 YYEEEE. The CDR3 is made up of 16 amino acids. The CDR3 sequence: CASSLGLAGRVETQYF. CDR3 in DNA: TGTGCCAGCAGCTTAGGACTAGCGGGACGTGTCGAGACCCAGTACTTC.

In this sample, this clone turned up a few times. The V and J genes are TRBV7-9 and TRBJ1-5, with 8 bases aligning to TRBD1. This CDR3 comprises 14 residues. Germline assignment: CDR1 SEHNR and CDR2 FQNEAQ (reference sequence). V shed 5 bases, J shed 4 bases, and the junction held 4 bases outside the gene matches. The CDR3 region is CASSITGGNQPQHF. CDR3 in DNA: TGTGCCAGCAGCATTACAGGGGGGAATCAGCCCCAGCATTTT.

In its sample, this clone was seen once. V is TRBV12-1 and J is TRBJ2-3; the table's D call, TRBD2, has no DNA check behind it. TRBV12-1 is shown as a pseudogene. CDR3 length: 16 amino acids. CDR3 residues: CASSPTSGPSTDTQYF. CDR3 in DNA: TGTGCCAGCAGCCCTACTAGCGGCCCTAGCACAGATACGCAGTATTTT.

The J gene is TRBJ2-3, the V gene TRBV10-3; 11 bases are shared with TRBD2. Germline CDR1 is ENHRY and CDR2 is SYGVKD. Unmatched junction bases numbered 4, after V lost 6 bases and J lost 2 bases. The CDR3 loop spans 15 amino acids. The CDR3 is CAIRVAGGPTDTQYF. The CDR3 coding sequence is TGTGCCATCAGGGTAGCGGGAGGGCCCACAGATACGCAGTATTTT.

V is TRBV5-4 and J is TRBJ2-3; 8 bases line up with TRBD1. Germline CDR1 and CDR2: SGHNT and YYREEE (reference sequence). V gave up 4 bases and J gave up 4 bases; unmatched junction bases: 8. The CDR3 spans 15 residues. The CDR3 DNA follows: TGTGCCAGCAGCGTGGTAGGACAGGGCCCAGATACGCAGTATTTT. Amino acid sequence: CASSVVGQGPDTQYF.

The chain uses TRBV30 and TRBJ1-2, with 10 bases fitting TRBD1. The CDR3 is made up of 12 amino acids. Looked up from germline, CDR1 is GTSNPN and CDR2 is SVGIG (reference sequence). The junction had 4 bases not matched to a gene; V was cut back by 8 bases and J by 4 bases. DNA of the CDR3: TGTGCCGGGGGACAGGGGTTCTATGGCTACACCTTC. Translated, it gives CAGGQGFYGYTF. Based on the CDR3 plus reference TRBV30 and TRBJ1-2, the full variable domain is SQTIHQWPATLVQPVGSPLSLECTVEGTSNPNLYWYRQAAGRGLQLLFYSVGIGQISSEVPQNLSASRPQDRQFILSSKKLLLSDSGFYLCAGGQGFYGYTFGSGTRLTVV.

V usage is TRBV30 and J usage is TRBJ1-1; D is unclear. CDR3 length: 13 residues. Trimming cost V 0 bases and J 10 bases, with 15 bases left between them. Germline V lookup: CDR1 GTSNPN, CDR2 SVGIG (reference sequence). The chain's CDR3 is CAWSVLAERRAFF. The CDR3 DNA sequence: TGTGCCTGGAGTGTATTGGCGGAGAGGCGAGCTTTCTTT.

The chain recombines TRBV30 with TRBJ1-4; TRBD1 might be the D (5 bases). The CDR3 spans 15 residues. Trimming cost V 0 bases and J 4 bases, with 12 bases left between them. Germline loops: CDR1 GTSNPN, CDR2 SVGIG (reference sequence). CDR3 sequence reads: CAWSVLGGSNEKLFF. DNA for the CDR3: TGTGCCTGGAGTGTACTGGGGGGTAGTAATGAAAAACTGTTTTTT.